The 29 T cell receptor beta chains listed next were all sequenced from one sample in a study of a mutant IDH1 vaccine in newly diagnosed glioma. Time point in this sample: week 35, safety follow-up. A 20-mer mutant IDH1 peptide at 300 ug was injected subcutaneously with topical imiquimod. Their target antigens are unknown. Sequencing used immunoSEQ multiplex PCR; TCRdb keeps in-frame clones, though not all of them. The sample includes about 48,000 clones, approximately 80% seen only once; the top ten take more than 9%. The sample was PBMCs, taken from a glioma patient whose treatment included an IDH1 peptide vaccine. Receptor source: a man between 35 and 55 years old with glioma.

The chain joins TRBV29-1 to TRBJ2-7; the D is unclear. V was pared by 6 bases and J by 1 base, with 13 bases between. The CDR3 is 13 residues long. Germline V CDR1 and CDR2: SQVTM, ANQGSEA. The CDR3 reads CSVESGISYEQYF. The CDR3 nucleotides read TGCAGCGTGGAGAGTGGGATATCCTACGAGCAGTACTTC.

The rearrangement uses TRBV9 and TRBJ1-1; maybe TRBD1 (5 bases). Between the trimmed V and J ends, which lost 4 bases and 0 bases, there was a span of 13 bases. The CDR3 has 15 amino acids. The germline CDR1 and CDR2 sequences are SGDLS and YYNGEE. CDR3 in amino acids: CASSLNVGVNTEAFF. CDR3 DNA: TGTGCCAGCAGCCTCAATGTGGGGGTGAACACTGAAGCTTTCTTT. Looking up the rest from reference TRBV9 and TRBJ1-1 gives the full variable domain: DSGVTQTPKHLITATGQRVTLRCSPRSGDLSVYWYQQSLDQGLQFLIQYYNGEERAKGNILERFSAQQFPDLHSELNLSSLELGDSALYFCASSLNVGVNTEAFFGQGTRLTVV.

The rearrangement uses TRBV6-5 and TRBJ2-3; D is perhaps TRBD1 (6 bases). Trimming pared 6 bases from V and 7 bases from J, leaving 20 bases between. The germline gives CDR1 MNHEY, CDR2 SVGAGI. The CDR3 sequence is 15 residues long. The CDR3 nucleotides read TGTGCCAGCAGCTTCAGGGGTGAAGGGGTAAATACGCAGTATTTT. This sequence encodes CASSFRGEGVNTQYF.

J is TRBJ2-5 and V is TRBV19; 10 bases fit TRBD1. V lost 9 bases, J lost 2 bases, and 3 bases stayed unmatched. The CDR3 spans 13 residues. Germline CDR1 reads LNHDA; CDR2 reads SQIVND (reference sequence). CDR3 coding DNA: TGTGCCAGCCGGGACAGGGGTCAAGAGACCCAGTACTTC. Translating it yields CASRDRGQETQYF. The whole variable domain, filled in from reference TRBV19 and TRBJ2-5, reads DGGITQSPKYLFRKEGQNVTLSCEQNLNHDAMYWYRQDPGQGLRLIYYSQIVNDFQKGDIAEGYSVSREKKESFPLTVTSAQKNPTAFYLCASRDRGQETQYFGPGTRLLVL.

This chain connects TRBV11-2 to TRBJ2-7, with TRBD2 identical over 8 bases. The CDR3 is 17 residues long. The trim removed 0 bases at V and 0 bases at J, leaving 7 bases unmatched. The germline V gene encodes CDR1 SGHAT and CDR2 FQNNGV. The CDR3 nucleotides read TGTGCCAGCAGCTTAGAAGATAGCGGGGTGATCTCCTACGAGCAGTACTTC. It is translated as CASSLEDSGVISYEQYF.

This CDR3 reads CASSVDMGVGGYTF. The CDR3 DNA follows: TGTGCCAGCAGCGTAGATATGGGTGTGGGTGGCTACACCTTC. This sequence joins TRBV9 and TRBJ1-2, with no clear D. This CDR3 is built from 14 residues. Germline values: CDR1 SGDLS, CDR2 YYNGEE. V was pared by 0 bases and J by 7 bases, with 13 bases between.

The V call is TRBV15, the J call TRBJ2-3; TRBD2 agrees at 9 bases. J was trimmed by 4 bases and V by 0 bases; bases with no gene match: 2. The CDR3 loop spans 15 amino acids. Germline CDR1 reads LNHNV; CDR2 reads YYDKDF (reference sequence). CDR3 DNA sequence: TGTGCCACCAGCAGAGATCGCGGGGGGGCAGATACGCAGTATTTT. It specifies CATSRDRGGADTQYF.

CDR3 protein: CASSPQGGKWPSGTLHF. CDR3 bases: TGTGCCAGCAGCCCCCAGGGGGGAAAGTGGCCCTCCGGGACCCTCCACTTT. The chain couples TRBV7-8 to TRBJ1-6, with 7 positions matching TRBD1. CDR3 length: 17 amino acids. J gave up 14 bases and V 5 bases, and 21 bases lay outside the gene matches. The V gene's germline CDR1 is SGHVS and CDR2 FQNEAQ.

The J gene is TRBJ1-2, the V gene TRBV28; 9 nucleotides line up with TRBD1. In germline, CDR1 is MDHEN, CDR2 SYDVKM. V trimming: 7 bases; J trimming: 8 bases; junction bases outside the gene matches: 17. The CDR3 has 16 amino acids. CDR3 amino acids: CASISGGGQGRRGYTF. DNA of the CDR3: TGTGCCAGCATTTCTGGTGGGGGACAGGGTAGGCGCGGCTACACCTTC.

The chain carries TRBV7-8 and TRBJ1-1; D gene ambiguous. From germline, CDR1 is SGHVS and CDR2 FQNEAQ. The CDR3 length is 14 residues. V dropped 5 bases and J dropped 0 bases, with 10 bases sitting between them. The CDR3 DNA is TGTGCCAGCAGCCCAACCGAGGTGAACACTGAAGCTTTCTTT. Protein product: CASSPTEVNTEAFF.

The chain couples TRBV29-1 to TRBJ2-3; D gene ambiguous. The V end was cut by 4 bases, the J end by 4 bases, with 9 bases between. The CDR3 consists of 12 residues. Germline loops: CDR1 SQVTM, CDR2 ANQGSEA. DNA of the CDR3: TGCAGCGTTGTTTCTCTGGCAGATACGCAGTATTTT. Protein: CSVVSLADTQYF.

The V gene is TRBV19, the J gene TRBJ2-1, with 7 bases matching TRBD2. The CDR3 loop spans 15 amino acids. Trimming removed 8 bases from V and 4 bases from J; junction bases left unmatched: 11. Germline assignment: CDR1 LNHDA and CDR2 SQIVND (reference sequence). The CDR3 nucleotides are TGTGCCAGTTGGGACCCCCAGCGGGGATACAATGAGCAGTTCTTC. Protein product: CASWDPQRGYNEQFF.

DNA for the CDR3: TGTGCCAGTCGCCCAGGGACCGTCTACGAGCAGTACGTC. Translation: CASRPGTVYEQYV. V is TRBV6-1 and J is TRBJ2-7; D possibly matches TRBD1 or TRBD2 (5 bases each). This CDR3 has 13 amino acids. Germline CDR1 MNHNS, CDR2 SASEGT. Deletions cut 9 bases from V and 3 bases from J, with 15 bases between.

J is TRBJ2-7 and V is TRBV5-6, with a possible D match to TRBD1 (6 bases). V lost 0 bases and J 1 base, leaving 8 bases between the germline ends. CDR1 SGHDT and CDR2 YYEEEE come from the germline V gene. CDR3 size: 14 residues. The CDR3, as DNA: TGTGCCAGCAGCTTGGGGGACAAGTCCTACGAGCAGTACGTC. As protein: CASSLGDKSYEQYV.

The chain couples TRBV5-5 to TRBJ2-3; no firm D call. Germline assignment: CDR1 SGHKS and CDR2 YYEKEE (reference sequence). This CDR3 has 16 residues. V was shortened by 0 bases and J by 2 bases, with 13 bases between the two germline ends. DNA of the CDR3: TGTGCCAGCAGCTTGGGATTCGGACCCCCCACAGATACGCAGTATTTT. Translating it yields CASSLGFGPPTDTQYF.

The chain carries TRBV6-5 and TRBJ1-2, with no clear D. Germline V gene sequence: CDR1 MNHEY, CDR2 SVGAGI. The CDR3 has 14 residues. V shed 6 bases and J shed 5 bases, with 16 bases lying between them. The CDR3 reads CASSPRAPGYGYTF. The CDR3 DNA sequence: TGTGCCAGCAGCCCTCGGGCTCCCGGTTATGGCTACACCTTC.

The CDR3 reads CASSPGTGEQPQHF. The CDR3 DNA is TGCGCCAGCAGCCCCGGGACAGGGGAACAGCCCCAGCATTTT. V usage is TRBV5-1 and J usage is TRBJ1-5, with TRBD1 identical over 10 bases. The CDR3 contains 14 residues. The germline V gene encodes CDR1 SGHRS and CDR2 YFSETQ. The V and J ends lost 4 bases and 7 bases, in that order; junction bases with no gene match: 5.

This clone was counted between two and nine times. The chain combines TRBV7-8 with TRBJ1-5, with D possibly matching TRBD1 (6 bases). The germline V gene has CDR1 SGHVS and CDR2 FQNEAQ. V was trimmed by 5 bases and J by 0 bases, leaving 14 bases between them. This CDR3 region has 16 residues. The DNA for the CDR3 is TGTGCCAGCAGCCGCTGGACAGATGATAGCAATCAGCCCCAGCATTTT. It codes for CASSRWTDDSNQPQHF.

The V call is TRBV5-6, the J call TRBJ2-2; no firm D call. Germline CDR1 reads SGHDT; CDR2 reads YYEEEE. V lost 1 base and J 6 bases, leaving 1 base between the germline ends. The CDR3 is 11 residues long. CDR3 protein: CASSLPGELFF. The DNA for the CDR3 is TGTGCCAGCAGCTTGCCCGGGGAGCTGTTTTTT. The variable domain in full, completed from reference TRBV5-6 and TRBJ2-2, reads DAGVTQSPTHLIKTRGQQVTLRCSPKSGHDTVSWYQQALGQGPQFIFQYYEEEERQRGNFPDRFSGHQFPNYSSELNVNALLLGDSALYLCASSLPGELFFGEGSRLTVL.

The chain combines TRBV5-1 with TRBJ2-1; D possibly corresponds to TRBD2 (5 bases). Germline V gene data show CDR1 as SGHRS and CDR2 as YFSETQ. This CDR3 region has 14 residues. V was pared by 4 bases and J by 6 bases, with 14 bases between. CDR3 amino acids: CASSEDWRTNEQFF. DNA of the CDR3: TGCGCCAGCAGCGAGGATTGGAGGACCAATGAGCAGTTCTTC.

This clone was detected only once. The V and J genes are TRBV7-2 and TRBJ2-7, with 10 bases aligning to TRBD1. With V trimmed by 5 bases and J by 4 bases, 5 bases remained unmatched. CDR1 and CDR2 from the germline V gene are SGHTA and FQGNSA. The CDR3 is 14 residues long. The CDR3 DNA sequence: TGTGCCAGCAGCGCCTGGGACAGGGGTTACGAGCAGTACTTC. Translated: CASSAWDRGYEQYF. Full variable domain (remainder filled in from reference TRBV7-2 and TRBJ2-7): GAGVSQSPSNKVTEKGKDVELRCDPISGHTALYWYRQSLGQGLEFLIYFQGNSAPDKSGLPSDRFSAERTGGSVSTLTIQRTQQEDSAVYLCASSAWDRGYEQYFGPGTRLTVT.

The V gene is TRBV5-1, the J gene TRBJ1-2, with 10 positions matching TRBD1. CDR3 size: 12 residues. The ends lost 7 bases at V and 3 bases at J; junction bases unmatched: 0. Germline CDR1 and CDR2: SGHRS and YFSETQ. CDR3 protein: CASGQGDYGYTF. The CDR3, as DNA: TGCGCCAGCGGACAGGGGGACTATGGCTACACCTTC.

The chain carries TRBV18 and TRBJ2-3, with TRBD2 matching 11 bases. V shed 0 bases, J shed 3 bases, and the junction held 8 bases outside the gene matches. CDR1 and CDR2 (germline): KGHSH, LQKENI. This CDR3 spans 18 amino acids. CDR3 nucleotide sequence: TGTGCCAGCTCACCACCGAGTTTAGCGGGAGGGCAGACAGATACGCAGTATTTT. This encodes CASSPPSLAGGQTDTQYF.

The chain combines TRBV5-4 with TRBJ2-3; D gene uncertain. Trimming left V 0 bases short and J 8 bases short, with 13 bases between. The CDR3 extends over 14 amino acids. CDR1 is SGHNT, CDR2 YYREEE, per germline (reference sequence). Here the CDR3 reads CASSLGSRESTQYF. Here the CDR3 DNA reads TGTGCCAGCAGCTTGGGTAGCAGAGAATCTACGCAGTATTTT.

This clone came up a few times. The genes are TRBV7-9 and TRBJ1-5; perhaps TRBD1 as D (6 bases). The CDR3 contains 15 residues. Between the trimmed V and J ends, which lost 2 bases and 5 bases, there was a span of 13 bases. CDR1 is SEHNR and CDR2 is FQNEAQ in the germline V gene (reference sequence). CDR3 sequence reads: CASSLIGGADQPQHF. The CDR3, as DNA: TGTGCCAGCAGCTTAATAGGGGGGGCTGATCAGCCCCAGCATTTT.

The chain recombines TRBV15 with TRBJ2-1; a possible D gene is TRBD2 (6 bases). The CDR3 has 15 residues. Germline CDR1 reads LNHNV; CDR2 reads YYDKDF (reference sequence). Trimming stripped 6 bases from V and 9 bases from J, with 21 bases between. The DNA for the CDR3 is TGTGCCACCAGGCGAGGGGACTTTAAGAGTGGTGAGCAGTTCTTC. Translating gives CATRRGDFKSGEQFF.

CDR3 coding DNA: TGTGCCAGCAGTGGGAGCGCCTCCTACGAGCAGTACTTC. Translated, it gives CASSGSASYEQYF. This sequence joins TRBV6-1 and TRBJ2-7, with D unresolved. Germline CDR1 reads MNHNS; CDR2 reads SASEGT. CDR3 length equals 13 residues. The V and J ends lost 4 bases and 0 bases respectively, with 7 bases between them.

The V gene is TRBV28, the J gene TRBJ2-3; 9 positions match TRBD2. The junction had 6 bases not matched to a gene; V was cut back by 5 bases and J by 0 bases. CDR1 is MDHEN and CDR2 is SYDVKM in the germline V gene. This CDR3 spans 16 amino acids. DNA for the CDR3: TGTGCCAGCAGTCCCCCGACTAGCGGTAGCACAGATACGCAGTATTTT. As protein: CASSPPTSGSTDTQYF.

The chain couples TRBV7-6 to TRBJ1-4, with D perhaps matching TRBD1 (5 bases). The germline gives CDR1 SGHVS, CDR2 FNYEAQ. Between the trimmed V and J ends, which lost 3 bases and 0 bases, there was a span of 5 bases. The CDR3 runs to 14 residues. The CDR3 region is CASSLTATNEKLFF. The CDR3 nucleotides read TGTGCCAGCAGCTTGACAGCAACTAATGAAAAACTGTTTTTT.